This is a list of T cell receptor beta chains from one sample in a study of blood T cell repertoires in COVID-19. The method was immunoSEQ multiplex PCR; TCRdb's version includes in-frame clones alone and lacks a portion of them. The table lists about 16,000 clones, about 91% of them singletons, with roughly 12% in the top ten. The sequenced sample consisted of peripheral blood. Receptor source: a human donor in a cohort sampled during active COVID-19. The conserved cysteine and the conserved F or W are not part of the CDR3 here. Size values are once, few and many counts, or a class for expanded clones, and some rows have none.

TRBV5-1 | . | ASSPNLQGTQY
TRBV19 | once | ATKQTVPPDTQY
TRBV5-5 | . | ASSLEVGGGVGYT
TRBV28 | . | ASEGGSGYEQY
TRBV7-6 | once | ASSLLLGTGELF
TRBV28 | . | ASSYGGTDTQY
TRBV27 | . | ASSSPTTGTDEAF
TRBV12-3/TRBV12-4 | . | ASSLARGYEQY
TRBV19 | . | ASSPDVRTGGSNEQF
TRBV5-1 | . | ASSLLGELF
TRBV28 | . | ASSSGQGTDEAF
TRBV5-5 | . | ASSITGTVKNIQY
TRBV6-5 | . | ASSRQGYEQY
TRBV6-5 | once | ASTATGTGSYEQY
TRBV28 | once | ASSLGMVEQY
TRBV7-2 | few | ASSLSLSSNQPQH
TRBV29-1 | . | SVLTGDSYEQY
TRBV11-2 | . | ASSSDRGKGTSYEQY